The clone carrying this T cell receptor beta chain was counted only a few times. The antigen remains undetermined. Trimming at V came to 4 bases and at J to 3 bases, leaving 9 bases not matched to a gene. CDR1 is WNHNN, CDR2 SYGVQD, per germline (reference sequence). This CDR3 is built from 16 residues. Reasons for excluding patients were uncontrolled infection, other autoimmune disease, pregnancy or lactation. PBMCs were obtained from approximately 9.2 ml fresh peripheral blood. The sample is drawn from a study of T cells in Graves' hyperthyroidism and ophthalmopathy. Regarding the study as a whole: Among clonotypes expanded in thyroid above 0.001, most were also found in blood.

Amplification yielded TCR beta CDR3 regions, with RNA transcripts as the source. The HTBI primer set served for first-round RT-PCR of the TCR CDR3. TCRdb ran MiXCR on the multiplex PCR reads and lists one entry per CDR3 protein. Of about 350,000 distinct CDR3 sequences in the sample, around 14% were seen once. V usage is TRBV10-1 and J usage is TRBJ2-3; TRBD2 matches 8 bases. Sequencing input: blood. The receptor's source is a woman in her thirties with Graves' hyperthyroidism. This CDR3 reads CASSGPPGGRTDTQYF. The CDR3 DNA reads TGCGCCAGCAGTGGCCCCCCGGGGGGGAGAACAGATACGCAGTATTTT.